The T cell receptor beta chain under discussion was sequenced for a study of cytomegalovirus exposure and HLA in healthy donors. Whole-study findings and limits: Associated with cytomegalovirus, according to the listing, were around 160 TCR beta chains. Relative to the approximately 670-donor mean, N-insertions were reportedly fewer in an Asian-associated ancestry cluster in a later analysis. Among CMV-associated TCR beta chains, most appeared HLA-restricted in a later analysis. CMV serostatus stood as the only immune exposure information on hand.

CDR1 SGHVS and CDR2 FNYEAQ come from the germline V gene. The CDR3 has 17 residues. V was trimmed by 1 base and J by 8 bases, leaving 20 bases between them. Use of 60 Vbeta and 13 Jbeta primers characterized the PCR. Generated by immunoSEQ multiplex PCR, the TCRdb table keeps only in-frame clones and is missing some. This sample yields around 130,000 clones, of which about four fifths are seen a single time; around 1.5% belongs to the top ten. About this clone: Its specificity is unknown.

Sequencing input: PBMCs. The J gene is TRBJ1-4, the V gene TRBV7-6; D gene uncertain. The clonotype originates from a woman aged 18 to 35 in good health and CMV-seronegative. The CDR3 coding sequence is TGTGCCAGCAGCTTAGGCGGACGGGAGGCCAGACCCGAAAAACTGTTTTTT. Translating it yields CASSLGGREARPEKLFF. Together with reference TRBV7-6 and TRBJ1-4, the CDR3 gives the full variable domain: GAGVSQSPRYKVTKRGQDVALRCDPISGHVSLYWYRQALGQGPEFLTYFNYEAQQDKSGLPNDRFSAERPEGSISTLTIQRTEQRDSAMYRCASSLGGREARPEKLFFGSGTQLSVL.